Listed below are T cell receptor beta chains from one sample, sequenced in a study of early T cells in non-severe SARS-CoV-2 infection. TCRdb independently ran MiXCR on the 5' RACE reads; one entry per CDR3 protein. Seen here are approximately 32,000 distinct CDR3 sequences, around 4.2% observed once, and the top ten hold around 8.5%. The sequenced sample was whole blood. The origin of the receptors is an adult who was a healthcare worker with PCR-confirmed SARS-CoV-2 infection or an uninfected control (not recorded which). Both conserved end residues are part of each CDR3. A D gene is named only where the DNA matches it firmly. Some rows mark clone size as missing; the rest say once, few, many or name a class of expanded clone.

j_gene | d_gene | abundance | v_gene | CDR3aa | CDR3nt
TRBJ1-5 | NA | many | TRBV6-2/TRBV6-3 | CASSYSGQGTFYQPQHF | TGTGCCAGCAGTTACTCTGGGCAGGGGACCTTTTACCAGCCCCAGCATTTT
TRBJ2-7 | NA | NA | TRBV4-1 | CASSQDMRPPGLQYF | TGCGCCAGCAGCCAAGATATGCGCCCGCCCGGTTTGCAGTACTTC
TRBJ1-4 | TRBD1 | many | TRBV28 | CASSLPGTGVNEKLFF | TGTGCCAGCAGTCTACCGGGGACAGGGGTTAATGAAAAACTGTTTTTT
TRBJ2-5 | NA | many | TRBV20-1 | CSAPRGPDETQYF | TGCAGTGCCCCTAGAGGGCCAGACGAGACCCAGTACTTC
TRBJ1-2 | TRBD1 | many | TRBV10-2 | CASRETGIYGYTF | TGCGCCAGCAGGGAGACAGGGATCTATGGCTACACCTTC
TRBJ1-6 | NA | NA | TRBV4-1 | CASSHSPGQINSPLHF | TGCGCCAGCAGCCATTCCCCAGGACAGATTAATTCACCCCTCCACTTT
TRBJ2-7 | NA | many | TRBV7-2 | CASSILRGETYEQYF | TGTGCCAGCAGCATCCTAAGGGGCGAAACCTACGAGCAGTACTTC
TRBJ2-7 | TRBD2 | many | TRBV7-2 | CASSLVAGSYEQYF | TGTGCCAGCAGCTTAGTAGCGGGCTCCTACGAGCAGTACTTC
TRBJ2-3 | NA | many | TRBV7-3 | CASSLGDILTDTQYF | TGTGCCAGCAGCTTAGGGGATATCCTGACAGATACGCAGTATTTT
TRBJ1-2 | NA | many | TRBV29-1 | CSVGGYTF | TGCAGCGTCGGAGGCTACACCTTC
TRBJ1-1 | NA | many | TRBV7-2 | CASSPEGTLEAFF | TGTGCCAGCAGCCCGGAAGGAACGCTCGAAGCTTTCTTT
TRBJ2-1 | NA | NA | TRBV5-6 | CASSLQFGSDEQFF | TGTGCCAGCAGCTTGCAATTTGGCAGCGACGAGCAGTTCTTC
TRBJ1-1 | NA | many | TRBV18 | CASSPRQDLTEAFF | TGTGCCAGCTCACCGCGACAGGACCTCACTGAAGCTTTCTTT
TRBJ1-1 | TRBD1 | many | TRBV7-9 | CASSTEFFRTGDGAFF | TGTGCCAGCAGCACGGAGTTTTTTAGGACAGGGGATGGAGCTTTCTTT
TRBJ2-3 | NA | many | TRBV4-3 | CASSQDPPGPSTDTQYF | TGCGCCAGCAGCCAAGATCCCCCAGGACCTAGCACAGATACGCAGTATTTT
TRBJ2-1 | NA | NA | TRBV7-2 | CASSLVHGGKVVQFF | TGTGCCAGCAGCTTAGTGCACGGGGGCAAGGTTGTACAGTTCTTC
TRBJ2-7 | NA | NA | TRBV6-5 | CASSPFTASYEQYF | TGTGCCAGCAGTCCCTTTACCGCTTCCTACGAGCAGTACTTC
TRBJ2-3 | TRBD2 | many | TRBV20-1 | CSARAPLSGGATDTQYF | TGCAGTGCTAGAGCCCCCTTAAGCGGGGGGGCCACAGATACGCAGTATTTT
TRBJ2-1 | TRBD2 | many | TRBV5-4 | CASSFPGLAGGGQFF | TGTGCCAGCAGCTTTCCGGGACTAGCGGGAGGGGGGCAGTTCTTC
TRBJ2-5 | TRBD2 | few | TRBV6-5 | CASKPFGRAGETQYF | TGTGCCAGCAAGCCGTTCGGGAGGGCCGGAGAGACCCAGTACTTC
TRBJ1-2 | TRBD1 | many | TRBV25-1 | CASGNPGQNYGYTF | TGTGCCAGCGGTAACCCGGGACAGAACTATGGCTACACCTTC
TRBJ2-7 | NA | many | TRBV11-2 | CASSLEAVYEQYF | TGTGCCAGCAGCCTAGAAGCGGTCTACGAGCAGTACTTC
TRBJ2-1 | NA | many | TRBV29-1 | CSFTPRSSYNEQFF | TGCAGCTTTACCCCACGGAGCTCCTACAATGAGCAGTTCTTC
TRBJ1-1 | NA | many | TRBV11-2 | CASSLTPGDEAFF | TGTGCCAGCAGCTTAACACCAGGGGATGAAGCTTTCTTT
TRBJ2-2 | NA | many | TRBV7-2 | CASSAVLGGGELFF | TGTGCCAGCAGCGCCGTACTAGGGGGCGGGGAGCTGTTTTTT
TRBJ2-5 | NA | many | TRBV18 | CASSGQETQYF | TGTGCCAGCTCAGGACAAGAGACCCAGTACTTC
TRBJ1-1 | NA | NA | TRBV7-9 | CASSLVAFSDTEAFF | TGTGCCAGCAGCTTAGTTGCCTTTTCGGACACTGAAGCTTTCTTT